This T cell receptor (beta chain) is drawn from a study of T cells after yellow fever vaccination. The overall study: SMART-Seq v4 Ultra Low Input served to prepare low-cell-number fractions.

This clonotype was found many times. In making TCR cDNA, 5'RACE template switching added a universal primer site and UMIs to it. MiXCR, run by TCRdb on the 5' RACE reads, gives a single entry per CDR3 protein. The profile shows roughly 74,000 distinct CDR3 sequences, around 7% of them singletons. J lost 0 bases, V lost 4 bases, and 3 bases had no gene match. CDR1 is SGHVS, CDR2 FNYEAQ, per germline. CDR3 length: 17 residues. This rearrangement joins TRBV7-6 to TRBJ1-6, with 10 bases lining up with TRBD1. The receptor was derived from a young man who received the YFV17D yellow fever vaccine. The sample consisted of CD8+ T cells sorted from PBMCs, taken around 5 days after the first yellow fever vaccination. As DNA, the CDR3 is TGTGCCAGCAGCTGGACAGGGGGAGGCTCCTATAATTCACCCCTCCACTTT. Residues: CASSWTGGGSYNSPLHF.